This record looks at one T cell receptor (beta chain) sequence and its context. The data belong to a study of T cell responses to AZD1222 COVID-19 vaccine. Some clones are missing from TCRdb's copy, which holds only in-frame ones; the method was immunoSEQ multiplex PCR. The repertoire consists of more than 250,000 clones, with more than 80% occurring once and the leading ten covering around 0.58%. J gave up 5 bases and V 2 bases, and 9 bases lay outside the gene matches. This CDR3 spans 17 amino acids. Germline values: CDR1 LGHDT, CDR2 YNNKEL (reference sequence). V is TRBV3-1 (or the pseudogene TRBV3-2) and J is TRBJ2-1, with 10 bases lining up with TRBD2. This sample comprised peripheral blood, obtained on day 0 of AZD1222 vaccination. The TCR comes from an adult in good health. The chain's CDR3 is CASSQPGGTSVHNEQFF. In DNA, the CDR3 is TGTGCCAGCAGCCAACCCGGGGGGACTAGCGTCCACAATGAGCAGTTCTTC.